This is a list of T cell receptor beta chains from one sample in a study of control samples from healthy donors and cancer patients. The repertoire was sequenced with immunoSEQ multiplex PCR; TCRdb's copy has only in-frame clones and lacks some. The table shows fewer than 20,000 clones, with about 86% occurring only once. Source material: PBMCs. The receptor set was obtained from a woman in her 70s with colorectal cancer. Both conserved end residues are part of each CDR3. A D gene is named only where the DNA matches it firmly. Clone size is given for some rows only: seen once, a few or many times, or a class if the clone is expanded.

TGTGCCAGCAGCGGGGACAGGGGTTGGAACACTGAAGCTTTCTTT CASSGDRGWNTEAFF TRBD1 TRBJ1-1 TRBV11-2 once
TGTGCCAGCAGCCGAGACAGGAGCTCCTACGAGCAGTACTTC CASSRDRSSYEQYF - TRBJ2-7 TRBV2 -
TGTGCCAGCAGCGTCGGGGACAGGGAGGGAAAACTGTTTTTT CASSVGDREGKLFF TRBD1 TRBJ1-4 TRBV7-9 once
TGTGCCAGCAGCCAAGGAGTAGCGGGGCGCACAGATACGCAGTATTTT CASSQGVAGRTDTQYF TRBD2 TRBJ2-3 TRBV4-2 -
TGCGCCAGCAGCCAAGACTTTTATGGACTGTTTTTT CASSQDFYGLFF - TRBJ1-4 TRBV4-1 -
TGTGCCAGCAGGCCCCAGGGAGGCAATCAGCCCCAGCATTTT CASRPQGGNQPQHF - TRBJ1-5 TRBV6-5 -
TGTGCCAGCAGCTTATCCAGGGGTCATCCTAATGAAAAACTGTTTTTT CASSLSRGHPNEKLFF - TRBJ1-4 TRBV11-2 -
TGTGCCAGCTCACCCTACAGGGTGGGGAATGAAAAACTGTTTTTT CASSPYRVGNEKLFF - TRBJ1-4 TRBV18 -
TGTGCCACCAGTGATTTGATAGGTAGCACAGATACGCAGTATTTT CATSDLIGSTDTQYF - TRBJ2-3 TRBV24-1 -
TGTGCCAGCAGCCAAGATCGGGGACGGATAGGGTACACTGAAGCTTTCTTT CASSQDRGRIGYTEAFF - TRBJ1-1 TRBV4-2 -
TGTGCCACCAGCAGTGACCCGGGACAGGGGTCCGAGCAGTACTTC CATSSDPGQGSEQYF TRBD1 TRBJ2-7 TRBV15 -
TGTGCCAGCAGCTTGGGGGACAGGTGGACTTCCTACGAGCAGTACTTC CASSLGDRWTSYEQYF TRBD1 TRBJ2-7 TRBV7-8 -
TGTGCCAGCAGCCTTGGGAAAGAGACCCAGTACTTC CASSLGKETQYF - TRBJ2-5 TRBV12-3/TRBV12-4 -
TGTGCCAGCAGTCAACTAGCGGGAGGGCCCCCCTACAATGAGCAGTTCTTC CASSQLAGGPPYNEQFF TRBD2 TRBJ2-1 TRBV2 -
TGTGCCAGCAGTTACCCTCCCGGGACAGGGGAGACCCAGTACTTC CASSYPPGTGETQYF TRBD1 TRBJ2-5 TRBV6-2/TRBV6-3 -
TGTGCCAGCAGCTCCCCCCGGACAGCGAACACTGAAGCTTTCTTT CASSSPRTANTEAFF - TRBJ1-1 TRBV7-2 -
TGTGCCAGCAGCCCCGGGGTGTACTATGGCTACACCTTC CASSPGVYYGYTF - TRBJ1-2 TRBV6-6 -
TGTGCCAGTGTAGGGACAGGGGATGGCTACACCTTC CASVGTGDGYTF TRBD1 TRBJ1-2 TRBV25-1 few
TGTGCCTGGACGACAGGGGCTGAGACCCAGTACTTC CAWTTGAETQYF TRBD1 TRBJ2-5 TRBV30 -
TGTGCCAGTAGTCAAGGGGACAGGCAATACTATGGCTACACCTTC CASSQGDRQYYGYTF TRBD1 TRBJ1-2 TRBV19 -
TGTGCCAGCAGCGCCGCATACGGGGAGACCCAGTACTTC CASSAAYGETQYF - TRBJ2-5 TRBV2 -
TGTGCCTGGAGTGTTACCTACGGCGATGAGCAGTTCTTC CAWSVTYGDEQFF - TRBJ2-1 TRBV30 few
TGTGCCAGCAGCCCTTTAGGGGATACGGAACTGTTTTTT CASSPLGDTELFF - TRBJ1-4 TRBV5-5 -
TGTGCCACCAGTGATTTAGGGGGGTCGAACACCGGGGAGCTGTTTTTT CATSDLGGSNTGELFF - TRBJ2-2 TRBV24-1 -
TGCGCCAGCAGCCAGACCGGGACAGGGGGTGAAAAACTGTTTTTT CASSQTGTGGEKLFF TRBD1 TRBJ1-4 TRBV4-3 -
TGCGCCAGCAGCCAAGAGCCAAGCGCCCCGCATGGCTACACCTTC CASSQEPSAPHGYTF - TRBJ1-2 TRBV4-3 -
TGTGCCAGCAGCCCCACCGCTCGGGGGAGGGAAGAGACCCAGTACTTC CASSPTARGREETQYF TRBD2 TRBJ2-5 TRBV5-6 -
TGTGCCAGCAGCTTGGAACGGGGGGATACGCAGTATTTT CASSLERGDTQYF - TRBJ2-3 TRBV5-4 -
TGTGCCAGCAGGGTGGGGGACACCGTGAAGCACGAGCAGTACTTC CASRVGDTVKHEQYF - TRBJ2-7 TRBV4-2 -
TGTGCCAGCCAAGCCAGGCAAGTTACTAGGAACACTGAAGCTTTCTTT CASQARQVTRNTEAFF - TRBJ1-1 TRBV4-2 -
TGTGCCAGTAGTATAGCGGCGTCCATTAACGGTGAGCAGTTCTTC CASSIAASINGEQFF - TRBJ2-1 TRBV19 -
TGTGCCAGCAGACAGGGGAAGTGCACAGATACGCAGTATTTT CASRQGKCTDTQYF TRBD1 TRBJ2-3 TRBV3-1/TRBV3-2 -
TGTGCCAGCAGCTTCGAAGCGGGGATAGATGAGCAGTTCTTC CASSFEAGIDEQFF TRBD2 TRBJ2-1 TRBV11-3 once
TGTGCCAGCAGTTCGGCCTACGAGCAGTACTTC CASSSAYEQYF - TRBJ2-7 TRBV2 -
TGCGCCAGCAGGGACAGCTCCTACGAGCAGTACTTC CASRDSSYEQYF - TRBJ2-7 TRBV5-1 -
TGTGCCAGCAGTTACGTTAATCCCGGGGAGCTGTTTTTT CASSYVNPGELFF - TRBJ2-2 TRBV6-2/TRBV6-3 -
TGTGCCATCAGGACAGAAACCGGGCTCCAAATTGCAGATACGCAGTATTTT CAIRTETGLQIADTQYF - TRBJ2-3 TRBV10-3 few
TGTGCCAGTAGTGGGGAGTTTGGGGAAAAACTGTTTTTT CASSGEFGEKLFF - TRBJ1-4 TRBV19 once
TGTGCCAGCAGAGGGACAGGGGGAAAACTGTTTTTT CASRGTGGKLFF TRBD1 TRBJ1-4 TRBV2 -
TGTGCCAGCAGTGCTGAAGGGGTCGGGCAGCCCCAGCATTTT CASSAEGVGQPQHF - TRBJ1-5 TRBV2 -
TGCGCCAGCAGCCCCCGGACTATACAGTACCAAGAGACCCAGTACTTC CASSPRTIQYQETQYF - TRBJ2-5 TRBV5-1 -
TGTGCCAGCACCCCAGGGGACCAAGAGACCCAGTACTTC CASTPGDQETQYF - TRBJ2-5 TRBV27 -
TGTGCCAGCAGCTTGGCTACAGGGGCGAGGACTGAAGCTTTCTTT CASSLATGARTEAFF TRBD1 TRBJ1-1 TRBV5-6 -
TGCGCCAGCAGCAGGGACCCGCCACTCCCCACTGGAAACACCATATATTTT CASSRDPPLPTGNTIYF - TRBJ1-3 TRBV5-1 once
TGTGCCAGCAGCTTAACGGGGACAGGGGATCAAGAGACCCAGTACTTC CASSLTGTGDQETQYF TRBD1 TRBJ2-5 TRBV5-8 -
TGTGCCAGCAGCCCAGACAGGGGGCTATACGAGCAGTACTTC CASSPDRGLYEQYF TRBD1 TRBJ2-7 TRBV7-2 -
TGTGCCAGCAGTTACTCCCCGACCCGGCAGCCCCAGCATTTT CASSYSPTRQPQHF - TRBJ1-5 TRBV6-5 -
TGTGCCATACAACCGGGACAGGGGGAATACGAGCAGTACTTC CAIQPGQGEYEQYF TRBD1 TRBJ2-7 TRBV10-3 -
TGTGCCAGCAGCTTAAAAGGCGGGCAGGGCACTGAAGCTTTCTTT CASSLKGGQGTEAFF - TRBJ1-1 TRBV7-3 -
TGTGCCAGCAGAAAGGGGCCAGATACGCAGTATTTT CASRKGPDTQYF - TRBJ2-3 TRBV3-1/TRBV3-2 -
TGTGCCAGCAGCTTAGTTAGGGCACTAGCGGGAGGGTTGAATGAGCAGTTCTTC CASSLVRALAGGLNEQFF TRBD2 TRBJ2-1 TRBV7-2 -
TGTGCCACCAGCAGAGATCAGACTTCAACTAATGAAAAACTGTTTTTT CATSRDQTSTNEKLFF - TRBJ1-4 TRBV15 -
TGTGCCAGTACCCTAGGGGGGGTTGAAGCTTTCTTT CASTLGGVEAFF - TRBJ1-1 TRBV19 -
TGTGCCAGCAGTAAGCTCCGGGACTTTAACACTGAAGCTTTCTTT CASSKLRDFNTEAFF - TRBJ1-1 TRBV6-2/TRBV6-3 -
TGTGCCAGCTCACCAGAACAGGGTTATGGCTACACCTTC CASSPEQGYGYTF - TRBJ1-2 TRBV18 -
TGTGCCAGCAGCCCCCAGGGTCGGTCCGGGGAGCTGTTTTTT CASSPQGRSGELFF - TRBJ2-2 TRBV3-1/TRBV3-2 few
TGTGCCAGCAGCATCTCCGGGACTAGCGGGGGGCGAATAACCGGGGAGCTGTTTTTT CASSISGTSGGRITGELFF TRBD2 TRBJ2-2 TRBV7-2 -
TGTGCCATCAGTGAGGGACCGCGCACTTCCTACGAGCAGTACTTC CAISEGPRTSYEQYF - TRBJ2-7 TRBV10-3 -
TGTGCCAGCAGCTTGATCGGGACAGGGACCTCCGAGCAGTACTTC CASSLIGTGTSEQYF TRBD1 TRBJ2-7 TRBV5-6 -
TGTGCCACCAGTGATTCGAAACAGGGGTGGCAAGAGACCCAGTACTTC CATSDSKQGWQETQYF TRBD1 TRBJ2-5 TRBV24-1 -